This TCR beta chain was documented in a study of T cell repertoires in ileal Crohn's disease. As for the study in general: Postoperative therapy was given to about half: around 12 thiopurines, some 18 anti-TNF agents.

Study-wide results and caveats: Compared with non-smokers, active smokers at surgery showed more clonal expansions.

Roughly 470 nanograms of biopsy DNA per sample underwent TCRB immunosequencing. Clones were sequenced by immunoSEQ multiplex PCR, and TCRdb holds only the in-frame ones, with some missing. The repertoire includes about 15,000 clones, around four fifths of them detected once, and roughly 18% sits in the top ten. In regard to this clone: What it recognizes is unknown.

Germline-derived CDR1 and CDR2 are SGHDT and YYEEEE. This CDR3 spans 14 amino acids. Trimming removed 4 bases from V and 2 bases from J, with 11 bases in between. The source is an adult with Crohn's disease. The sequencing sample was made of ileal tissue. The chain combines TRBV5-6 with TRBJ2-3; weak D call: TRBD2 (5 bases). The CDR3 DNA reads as TGTGCCAGCAGCCAGGAACTAGTCACAGATACGCAGTATTTT. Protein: CASSQELVTDTQYF.